The T cell receptor beta chain under discussion was sequenced for a study of blood T cell repertoires in COVID-19. The study recruited people aged about 18 to 90 years across approximately 24 US areas. Here immunoSEQ multiplex PCR was the method, and the copy in TCRdb shows in-frame clones only, minus some. The data contain some 330,000 clones, around 87% of them singletons. CDR3 length: 13 amino acids. V lost 2 bases and J lost 10, with 12 bases in between. Germline V gene data show CDR1 as SGHTA and CDR2 as FQGNSA. Sequencing input: PBMCs or T cells enriched from blood (not recorded which). V usage is TRBV7-2 and J usage is TRBJ2-1; the D gene is possibly TRBD2 (5 bases). The receptor comes from a man between 40 and 49 years old in a cohort exposed to, infected with or recovered from COVID-19 (not recorded which). The chain's CDR3 is CASSLTRIEEQFF. Written as DNA, the CDR3 is TGTGCCAGCAGCTTAACTAGGATCGAGGAGCAGTTCTTC. Filled out from reference TRBV7-2 and TRBJ2-1, the complete variable domain reads GAGVSQSPSNKVTEKGKDVELRCDPISGHTALYWYRQSLGQGLEFLIYFQGNSAPDKSGLPSDRFSAERTGGSVSTLTIQRTQQEDSAVYLCASSLTRIEEQFFGPGTRLTVL.